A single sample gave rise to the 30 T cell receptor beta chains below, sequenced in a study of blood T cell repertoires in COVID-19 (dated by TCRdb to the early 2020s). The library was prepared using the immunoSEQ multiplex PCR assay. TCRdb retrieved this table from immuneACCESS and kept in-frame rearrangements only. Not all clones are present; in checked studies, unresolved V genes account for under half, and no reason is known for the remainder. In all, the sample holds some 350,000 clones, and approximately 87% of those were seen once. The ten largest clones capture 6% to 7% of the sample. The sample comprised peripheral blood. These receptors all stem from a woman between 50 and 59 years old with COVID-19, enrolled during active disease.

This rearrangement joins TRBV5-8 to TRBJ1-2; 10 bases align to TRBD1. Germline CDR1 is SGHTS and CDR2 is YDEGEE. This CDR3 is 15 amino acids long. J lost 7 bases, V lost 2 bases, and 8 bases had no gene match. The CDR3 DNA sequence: TGTGCCAGCAGCTTCCCGCGGACAGGGGGTTTTGGCTACACCTTC. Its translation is CASSFPRTGGFGYTF.

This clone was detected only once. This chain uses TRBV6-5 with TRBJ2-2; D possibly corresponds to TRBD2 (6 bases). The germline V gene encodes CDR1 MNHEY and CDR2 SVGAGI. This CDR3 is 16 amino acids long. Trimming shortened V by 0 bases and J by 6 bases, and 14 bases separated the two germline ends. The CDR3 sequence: CASSYSSTGAPGELFF. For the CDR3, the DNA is TGTGCCAGCAGTTACTCGAGCACGGGAGCTCCCGGGGAGCTGTTTTTT.

The CDR3 loop reads CASSRDSTPNTEAFF. As DNA, the CDR3 is TGCGCCAGCAGTCGTGACAGCACTCCGAACACTGAAGCTTTCTTT. The rearrangement links TRBV4-1 to TRBJ1-1, with TRBD1 as a possible D gene (5 bases). The CDR3 extends over 15 amino acids. The V gene lost 6 bases and the J gene lost 1 base, with 15 bases spanning the gap. CDR1 and CDR2 from the germline V gene are MGHRA and YSYEKL.

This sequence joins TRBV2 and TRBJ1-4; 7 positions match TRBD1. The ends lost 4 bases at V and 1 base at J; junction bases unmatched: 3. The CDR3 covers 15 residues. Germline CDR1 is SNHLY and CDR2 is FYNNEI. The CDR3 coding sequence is TGTGCCAGCAGTGGAAACAGGGGAACTAATGAAAAACTGTTTTTT. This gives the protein CASSGNRGTNEKLFF.

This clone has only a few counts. This CDR3 reads CASSQGVFNQPQHF. As DNA, the CDR3 is TGCGCCAGCAGCCAAGGAGTCTTCAATCAGCCCCAGCATTTT. The chain combines TRBV4-3 with TRBJ1-5, with D unclear. Per germline, CDR1 LGHNA and CDR2 YSLEER. The CDR3 spans 14 residues. Trimming left V 1 base short and J 3 bases short, with 7 bases between.

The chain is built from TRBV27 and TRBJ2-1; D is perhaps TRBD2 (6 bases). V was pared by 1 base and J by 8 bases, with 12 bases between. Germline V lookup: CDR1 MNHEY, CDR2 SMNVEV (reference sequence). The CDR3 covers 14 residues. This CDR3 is CASSLFRGLDEQFF. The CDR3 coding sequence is TGTGCCAGCAGTTTATTTCGGGGGTTGGATGAGCAGTTCTTC.

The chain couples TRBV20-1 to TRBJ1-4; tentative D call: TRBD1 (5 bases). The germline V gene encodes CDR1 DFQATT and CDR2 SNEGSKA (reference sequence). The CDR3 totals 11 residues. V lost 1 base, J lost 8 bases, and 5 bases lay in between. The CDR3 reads CSARGQEKLFF. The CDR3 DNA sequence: TGCAGTGCTAGAGGACAGGAAAAACTGTTTTTT.

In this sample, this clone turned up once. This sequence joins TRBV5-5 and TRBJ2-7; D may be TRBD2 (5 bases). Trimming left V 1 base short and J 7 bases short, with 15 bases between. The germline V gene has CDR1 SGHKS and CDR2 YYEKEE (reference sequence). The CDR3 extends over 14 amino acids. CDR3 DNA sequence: TGTGCCAGCAGCTTGTTTGTGGAGACGGGGGAGCAGTACTTC. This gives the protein CASSLFVETGEQYF. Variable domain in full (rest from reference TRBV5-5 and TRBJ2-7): DAGVTQSPTHLIKTRGQQVTLRCSPISGHKSVSWYQQVLGQGPQFIFQYYEKEERGRGNFPDRFSARQFPNYSSELNVNALLLGDSALYLCASSLFVETGEQYFGPGTRLTVT.

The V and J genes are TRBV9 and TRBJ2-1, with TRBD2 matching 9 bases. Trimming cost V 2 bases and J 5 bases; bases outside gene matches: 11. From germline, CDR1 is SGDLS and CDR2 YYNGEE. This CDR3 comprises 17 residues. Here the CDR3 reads CASSVGLASGVNNEQFF. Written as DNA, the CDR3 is TGTGCCAGCAGCGTGGGCTTGGCTAGCGGGGTTAACAATGAGCAGTTCTTC. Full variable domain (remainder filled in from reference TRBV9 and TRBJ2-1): DSGVTQTPKHLITATGQRVTLRCSPRSGDLSVYWYQQSLDQGLQFLIQYYNGEERAKGNILERFSAQQFPDLHSELNLSSLELGDSALYFCASSVGLASGVNNEQFFGPGTRLTVL.

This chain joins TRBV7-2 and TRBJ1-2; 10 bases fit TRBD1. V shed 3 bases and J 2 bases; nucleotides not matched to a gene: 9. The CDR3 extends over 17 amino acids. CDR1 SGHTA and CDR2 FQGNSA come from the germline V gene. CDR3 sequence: CASSFSLGTGDNYGYTF. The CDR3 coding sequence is TGTGCCAGCAGCTTTTCACTGGGGACAGGGGACAACTATGGCTACACCTTC.

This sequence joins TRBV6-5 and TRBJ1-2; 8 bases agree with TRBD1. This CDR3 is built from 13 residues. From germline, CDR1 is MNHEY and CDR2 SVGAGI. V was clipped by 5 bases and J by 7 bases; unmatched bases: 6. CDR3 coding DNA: TGTGCCAGCAGTCGTGGGACAGGCCCTGGCTACACCTTC. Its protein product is CASSRGTGPGYTF.

CDR3 sequence (DNA): TGTGCCAGCAGCACCGAGACTAGCGGAGACTACAATGAGCAGTTCTTC. This sequence encodes CASSTETSGDYNEQFF. V is TRBV7-9 and J is TRBJ2-1; 9 bases match TRBD2. Germline CDR1 is SEHNR and CDR2 is FQNEAQ (reference sequence). The CDR3 sequence is 16 residues long. Unmatched junction bases numbered 8, after V lost 5 bases and J lost 3 bases.

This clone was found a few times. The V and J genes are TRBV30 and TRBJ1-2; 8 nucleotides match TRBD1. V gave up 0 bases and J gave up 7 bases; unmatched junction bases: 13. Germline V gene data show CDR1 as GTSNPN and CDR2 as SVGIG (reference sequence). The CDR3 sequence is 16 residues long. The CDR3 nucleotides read TGTGCCTGGAGTGTACGGGGGACAGGCGTTTCAAGTGGCTACACCTTC. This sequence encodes CAWSVRGTGVSSGYTF.

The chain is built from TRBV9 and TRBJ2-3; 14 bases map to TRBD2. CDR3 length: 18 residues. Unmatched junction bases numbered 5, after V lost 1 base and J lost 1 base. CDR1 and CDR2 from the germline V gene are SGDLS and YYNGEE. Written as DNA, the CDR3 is TGTGCCAGCAGCGTATTTGGGACTAGCGGGAGTCGCACAGATACGCAGTATTTT. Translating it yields CASSVFGTSGSRTDTQYF.

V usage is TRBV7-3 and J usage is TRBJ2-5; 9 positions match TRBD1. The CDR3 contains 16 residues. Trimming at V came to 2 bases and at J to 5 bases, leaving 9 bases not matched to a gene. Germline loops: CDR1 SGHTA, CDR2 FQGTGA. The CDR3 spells CASSLARTGAGETQYF. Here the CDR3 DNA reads TGTGCCAGCAGCTTAGCGCGGACAGGGGCCGGGGAGACCCAGTACTTC.

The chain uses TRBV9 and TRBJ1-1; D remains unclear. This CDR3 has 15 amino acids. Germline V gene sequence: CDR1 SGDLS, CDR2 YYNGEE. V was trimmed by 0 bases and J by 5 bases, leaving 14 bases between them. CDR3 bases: TGTGCCAGCAGCGTAGCGGGAAACCGAGGGACTGAAGCTTTCTTT. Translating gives CASSVAGNRGTEAFF. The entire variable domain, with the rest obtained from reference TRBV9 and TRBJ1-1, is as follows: DSGVTQTPKHLITATGQRVTLRCSPRSGDLSVYWYQQSLDQGLQFLIQYYNGEERAKGNILERFSAQQFPDLHSELNLSSLELGDSALYFCASSVAGNRGTEAFFGQGTRLTVV.

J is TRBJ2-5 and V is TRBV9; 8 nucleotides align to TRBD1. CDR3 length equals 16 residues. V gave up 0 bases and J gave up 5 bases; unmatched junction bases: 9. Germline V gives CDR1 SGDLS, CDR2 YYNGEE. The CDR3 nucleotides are TGTGCCAGCAGCGTAGGTTTAGACAGGGGCCAGGAGACCCAGTACTTC. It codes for CASSVGLDRGQETQYF.

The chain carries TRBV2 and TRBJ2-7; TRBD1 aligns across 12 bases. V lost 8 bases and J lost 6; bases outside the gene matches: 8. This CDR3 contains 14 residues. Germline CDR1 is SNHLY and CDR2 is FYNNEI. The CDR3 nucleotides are TGTGCCAGCTACTTGGGACAGGGGGCCGGCGAGCAGTACTTC. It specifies CASYLGQGAGEQYF.

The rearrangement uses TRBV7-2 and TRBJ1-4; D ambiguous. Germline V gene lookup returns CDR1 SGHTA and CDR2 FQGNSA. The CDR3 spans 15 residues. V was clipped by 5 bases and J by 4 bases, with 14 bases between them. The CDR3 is CASSGRTAGNEKLFF. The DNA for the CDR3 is TGTGCCAGCAGCGGGAGGACGGCCGGTAATGAAAAACTGTTTTTT.

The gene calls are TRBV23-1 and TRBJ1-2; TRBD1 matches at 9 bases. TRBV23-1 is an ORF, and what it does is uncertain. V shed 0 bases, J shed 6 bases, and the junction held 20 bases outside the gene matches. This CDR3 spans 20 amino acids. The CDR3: CASSQSPRWEQGAPSDGYTF. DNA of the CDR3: TGCGCCAGCAGTCAATCGCCACGCTGGGAACAGGGGGCCCCCTCGGATGGCTACACCTTC.

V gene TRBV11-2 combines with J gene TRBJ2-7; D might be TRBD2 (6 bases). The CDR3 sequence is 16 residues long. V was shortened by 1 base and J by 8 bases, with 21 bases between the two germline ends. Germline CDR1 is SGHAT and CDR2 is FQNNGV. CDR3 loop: CASSLANRLVAGKQYF. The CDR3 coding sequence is TGTGCCAGCAGCTTAGCCAACCGACTTGTGGCGGGAAAGCAGTACTTC. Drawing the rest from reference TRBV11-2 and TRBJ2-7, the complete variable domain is EAGVAQSPRYKIIEKRQSVAFWCNPISGHATLYWYQQILGQGPKLLIQFQNNGVVDDSQLPKDRFSAERLKGVDSTLKIQPAKLEDSAVYLCASSLANRLVAGKQYFGPGTRLTVT.

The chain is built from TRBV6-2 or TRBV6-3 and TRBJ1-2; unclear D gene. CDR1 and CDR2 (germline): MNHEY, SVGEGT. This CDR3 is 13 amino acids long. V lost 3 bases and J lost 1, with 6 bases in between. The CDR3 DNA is TGTGCCAGCAGTTATTCTGTTAACTATGGCTACACCTTC. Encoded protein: CASSYSVNYGYTF.

This chain's CDR3 is CASGSDTVYGYTF. In nucleotides, the CDR3 is TGTGCTAGTGGCTCTGACACCGTCTATGGCTACACCTTC. The chain recombines TRBV12-5 with TRBJ1-2, with D unresolved. Germline lookup yields CDR1 LGHNT and CDR2 FRNRAP. This CDR3 region has 13 residues. Deletions cut 6 bases from V and 4 bases from J, with 12 bases between.

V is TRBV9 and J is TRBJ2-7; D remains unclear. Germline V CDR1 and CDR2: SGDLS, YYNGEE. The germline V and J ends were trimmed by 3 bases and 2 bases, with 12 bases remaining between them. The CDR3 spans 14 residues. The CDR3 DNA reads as TGTGCCAGCAGCGGATCCATCAGTCCCTACGAGCAGTACTTC. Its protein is CASSGSISPYEQYF.

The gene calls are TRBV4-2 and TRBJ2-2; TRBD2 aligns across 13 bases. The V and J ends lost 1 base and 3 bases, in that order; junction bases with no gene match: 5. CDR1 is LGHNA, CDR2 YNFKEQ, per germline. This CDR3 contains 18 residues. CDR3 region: CASSQGTSGSADTGELFF. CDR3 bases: TGTGCCAGCAGCCAAGGGACTAGCGGGAGCGCGGACACCGGGGAGCTGTTTTTT.

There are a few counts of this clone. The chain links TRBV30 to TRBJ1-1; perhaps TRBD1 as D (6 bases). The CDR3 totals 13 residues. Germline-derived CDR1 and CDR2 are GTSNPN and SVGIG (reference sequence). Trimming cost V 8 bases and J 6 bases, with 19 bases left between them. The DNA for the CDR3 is TGTGCCGGGATACAGGGAAATCTACCTGAAGCTTTCTTT. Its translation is CAGIQGNLPEAFF.

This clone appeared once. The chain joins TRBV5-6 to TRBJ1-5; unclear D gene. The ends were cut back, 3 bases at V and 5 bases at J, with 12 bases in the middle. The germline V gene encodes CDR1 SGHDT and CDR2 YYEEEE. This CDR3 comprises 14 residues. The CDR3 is CASSYRAGYQPQHF. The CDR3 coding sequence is TGTGCCAGCAGCTATAGGGCGGGGTATCAGCCCCAGCATTTT.

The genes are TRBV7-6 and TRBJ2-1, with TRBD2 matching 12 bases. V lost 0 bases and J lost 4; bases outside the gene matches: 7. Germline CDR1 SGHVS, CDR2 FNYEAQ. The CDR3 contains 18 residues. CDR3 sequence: CASSLATSGSTVYNEQFF. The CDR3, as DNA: TGTGCCAGCAGCTTAGCGACTAGCGGGAGTACTGTGTACAATGAGCAGTTCTTC.

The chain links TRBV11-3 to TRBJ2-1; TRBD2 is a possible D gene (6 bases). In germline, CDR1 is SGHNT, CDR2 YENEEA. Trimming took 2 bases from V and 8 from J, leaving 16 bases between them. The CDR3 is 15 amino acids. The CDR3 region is CASSLSPASVDEQFF. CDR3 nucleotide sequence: TGTGCCAGCAGCTTAAGTCCAGCTAGCGTTGATGAGCAGTTCTTC.

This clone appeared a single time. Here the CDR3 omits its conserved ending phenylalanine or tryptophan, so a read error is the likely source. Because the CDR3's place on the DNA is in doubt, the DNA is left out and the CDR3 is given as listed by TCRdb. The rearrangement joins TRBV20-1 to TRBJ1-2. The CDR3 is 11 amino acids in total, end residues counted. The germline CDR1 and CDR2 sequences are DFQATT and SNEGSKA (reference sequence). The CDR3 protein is CSAELRVDLIL.